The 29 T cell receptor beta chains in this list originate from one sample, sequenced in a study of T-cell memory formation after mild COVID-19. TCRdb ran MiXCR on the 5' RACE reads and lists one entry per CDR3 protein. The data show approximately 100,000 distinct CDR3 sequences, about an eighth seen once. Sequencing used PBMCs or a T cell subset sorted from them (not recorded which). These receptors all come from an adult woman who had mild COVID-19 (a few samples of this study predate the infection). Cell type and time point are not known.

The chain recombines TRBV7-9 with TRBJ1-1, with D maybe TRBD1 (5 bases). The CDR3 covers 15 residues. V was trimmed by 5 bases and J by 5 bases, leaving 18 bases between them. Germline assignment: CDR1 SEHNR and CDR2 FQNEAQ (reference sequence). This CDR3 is CASSPRDAGRTEAFF. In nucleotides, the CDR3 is TGTGCCAGCAGCCCCCGGGACGCCGGCAGAACTGAAGCTTTCTTT.

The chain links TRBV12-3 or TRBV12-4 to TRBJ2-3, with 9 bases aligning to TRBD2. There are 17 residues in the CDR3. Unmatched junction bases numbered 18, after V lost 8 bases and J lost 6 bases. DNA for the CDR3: TGTGCCAGCTCGACCTCTTCCTCGTCTAGCGGGACCGATACGCAGTATTTT. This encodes CASSTSSSSSGTDTQYF.

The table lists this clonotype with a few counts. Here the CDR3 DNA reads TGTGCCAGCAGCACCGGGACAGGGCGCCACGAGCAGTACTTC. Amino acids: CASSTGTGRHEQYF. V and J are TRBV7-9 and TRBJ2-7; TRBD1 matches at 9 bases. This CDR3 has 14 amino acids. Germline loops: CDR1 SEHNR, CDR2 FQNEAQ (reference sequence). V was clipped by 5 bases and J by 5 bases; unmatched bases: 7.

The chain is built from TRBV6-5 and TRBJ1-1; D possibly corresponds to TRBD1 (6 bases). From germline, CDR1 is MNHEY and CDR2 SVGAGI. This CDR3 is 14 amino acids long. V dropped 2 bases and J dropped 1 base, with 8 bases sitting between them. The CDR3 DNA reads TGTGCCAGCAGTTACCGGGGGGCGAACACTGAAGCTTTCTTT. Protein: CASSYRGANTEAFF.

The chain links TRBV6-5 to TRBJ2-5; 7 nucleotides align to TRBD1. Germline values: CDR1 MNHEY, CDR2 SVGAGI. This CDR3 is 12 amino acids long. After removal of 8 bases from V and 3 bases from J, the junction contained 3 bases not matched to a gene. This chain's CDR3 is CASRQGEETQYF. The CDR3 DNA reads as TGTGCCAGCCGACAGGGCGAAGAGACCCAGTACTTC.

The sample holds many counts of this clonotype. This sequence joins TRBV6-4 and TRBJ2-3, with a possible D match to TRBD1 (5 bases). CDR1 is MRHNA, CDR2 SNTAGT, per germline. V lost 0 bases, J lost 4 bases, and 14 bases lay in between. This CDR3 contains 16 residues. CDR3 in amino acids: CASSDSAGSTADTQYF. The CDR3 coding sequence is TGTGCCAGCAGTGACTCAGCAGGGTCAACAGCAGATACGCAGTATTTT.

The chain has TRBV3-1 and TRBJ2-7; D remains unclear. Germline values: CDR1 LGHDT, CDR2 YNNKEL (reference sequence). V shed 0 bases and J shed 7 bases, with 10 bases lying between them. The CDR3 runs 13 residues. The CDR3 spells CASSQDHSGEQYF. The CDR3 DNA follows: TGTGCCAGCAGCCAAGATCACTCGGGTGAGCAGTACTTC.

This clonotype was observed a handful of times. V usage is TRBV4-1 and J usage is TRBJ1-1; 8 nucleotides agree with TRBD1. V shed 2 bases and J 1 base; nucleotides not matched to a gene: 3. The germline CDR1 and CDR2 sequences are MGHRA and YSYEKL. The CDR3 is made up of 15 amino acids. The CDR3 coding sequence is TGCGCCAGCAGCCAAACCGGGACAGGGAACACTGAAGCTTTCTTT. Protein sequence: CASSQTGTGNTEAFF.

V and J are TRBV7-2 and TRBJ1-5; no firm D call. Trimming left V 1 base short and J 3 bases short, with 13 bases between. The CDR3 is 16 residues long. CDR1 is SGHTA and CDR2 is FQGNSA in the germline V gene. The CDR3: CASSLGVIPDNQPQHF. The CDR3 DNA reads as TGTGCCAGCAGCTTAGGGGTCATTCCCGACAATCAGCCCCAGCATTTT.

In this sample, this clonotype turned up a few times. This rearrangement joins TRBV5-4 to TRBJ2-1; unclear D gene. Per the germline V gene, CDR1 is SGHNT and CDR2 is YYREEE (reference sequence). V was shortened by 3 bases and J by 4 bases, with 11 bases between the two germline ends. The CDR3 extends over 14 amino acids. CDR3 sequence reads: CASSSGPNYNEQFF. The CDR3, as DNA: TGTGCCAGCAGCTCCGGGCCAAATTACAATGAGCAGTTCTTC.

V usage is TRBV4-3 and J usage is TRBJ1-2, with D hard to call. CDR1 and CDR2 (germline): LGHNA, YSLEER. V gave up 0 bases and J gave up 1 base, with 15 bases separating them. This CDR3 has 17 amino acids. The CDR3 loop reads CASSQDPGGFVNYGYTF. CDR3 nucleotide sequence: TGCGCCAGCAGCCAAGATCCGGGAGGGTTCGTTAACTATGGCTACACCTTC.

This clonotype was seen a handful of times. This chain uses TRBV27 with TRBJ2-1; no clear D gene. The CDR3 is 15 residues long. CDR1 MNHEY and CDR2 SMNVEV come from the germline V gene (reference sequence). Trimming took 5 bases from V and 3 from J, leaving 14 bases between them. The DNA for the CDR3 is TGTGCCAGCAGTGTTATGGCGCATCTCTACAATGAGCAGTTCTTC. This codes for CASSVMAHLYNEQFF.

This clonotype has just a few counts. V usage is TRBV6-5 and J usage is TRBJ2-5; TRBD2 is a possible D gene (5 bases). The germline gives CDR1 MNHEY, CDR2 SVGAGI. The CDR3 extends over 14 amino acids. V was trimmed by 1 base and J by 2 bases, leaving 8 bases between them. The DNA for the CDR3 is TGTGCCAGCAGTTACTACAGCGGACAAGAGACCCAGTACTTC. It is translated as CASSYYSGQETQYF.

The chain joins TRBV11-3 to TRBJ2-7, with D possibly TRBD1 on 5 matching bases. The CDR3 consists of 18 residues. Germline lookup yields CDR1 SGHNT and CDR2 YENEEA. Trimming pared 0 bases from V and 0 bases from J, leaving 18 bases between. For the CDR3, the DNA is TGTGCCAGCAGCTTAGATTCTTGGGGCAACAGGAGCTCCTACGAGCAGTACTTC. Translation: CASSLDSWGNRSSYEQYF.

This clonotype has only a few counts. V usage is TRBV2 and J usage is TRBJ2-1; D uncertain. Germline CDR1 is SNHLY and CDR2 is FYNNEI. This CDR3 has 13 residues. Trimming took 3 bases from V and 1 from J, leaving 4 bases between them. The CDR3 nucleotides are TGTGCCAGCAGTGACGTATCCTACAATGAGCAGTTCTTC. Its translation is CASSDVSYNEQFF.

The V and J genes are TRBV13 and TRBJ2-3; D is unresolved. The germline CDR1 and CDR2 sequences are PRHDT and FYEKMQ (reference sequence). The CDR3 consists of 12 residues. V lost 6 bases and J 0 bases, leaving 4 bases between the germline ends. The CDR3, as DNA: TGTGCCAGCAGGGGTAGCACAGATACGCAGTATTTT. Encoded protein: CASRGSTDTQYF.

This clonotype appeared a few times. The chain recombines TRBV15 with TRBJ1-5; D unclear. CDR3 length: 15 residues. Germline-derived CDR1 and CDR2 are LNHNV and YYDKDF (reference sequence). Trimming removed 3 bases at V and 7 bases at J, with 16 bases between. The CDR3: CATSSPSEGNQPQHF. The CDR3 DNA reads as TGTGCCACCAGCAGCCCCAGCGAGGGAAACCAGCCCCAGCATTTT.

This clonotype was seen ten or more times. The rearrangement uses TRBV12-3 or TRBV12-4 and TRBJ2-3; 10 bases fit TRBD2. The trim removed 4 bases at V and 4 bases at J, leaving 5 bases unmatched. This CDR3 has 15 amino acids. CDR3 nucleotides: TGTGCCAGCAGTTACAATCTAGCGGGAGCAGATACGCAGTATTTT. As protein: CASSYNLAGADTQYF.

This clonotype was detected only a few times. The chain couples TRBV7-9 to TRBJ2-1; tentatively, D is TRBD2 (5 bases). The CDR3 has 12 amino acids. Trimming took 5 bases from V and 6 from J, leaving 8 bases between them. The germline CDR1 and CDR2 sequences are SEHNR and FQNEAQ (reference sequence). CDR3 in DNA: TGTGCCAGCAGCCTGCGGGCCAATGAGCAGTTCTTC. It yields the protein CASSLRANEQFF.

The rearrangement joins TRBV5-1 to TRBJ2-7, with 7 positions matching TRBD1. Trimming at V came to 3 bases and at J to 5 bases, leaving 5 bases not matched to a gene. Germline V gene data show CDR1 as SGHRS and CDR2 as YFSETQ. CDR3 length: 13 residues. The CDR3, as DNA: TGCGCCAGCAGCTCGACAGGGTTCGACGAGCAGTACTTC. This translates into CASSSTGFDEQYF.

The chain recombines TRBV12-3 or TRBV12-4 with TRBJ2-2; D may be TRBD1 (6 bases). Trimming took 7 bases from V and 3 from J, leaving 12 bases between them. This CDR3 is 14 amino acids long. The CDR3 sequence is CASTRQVHTGELFF. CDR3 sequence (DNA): TGTGCCAGCACCCGACAGGTTCACACCGGGGAGCTGTTTTTT.

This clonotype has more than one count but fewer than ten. The CDR3 sequence is CATSRDRAGTGQPQHF. The DNA of the CDR3 is TGTGCCACCAGCAGAGATCGGGCCGGGACGGGTCAGCCCCAGCATTTT. The chain is built from TRBV15 and TRBJ1-5, with a possible D match to TRBD1 (5 bases). The ends were cut back, 0 bases at V and 6 bases at J, with 15 bases in the middle. This CDR3 contains 16 residues. The V gene's germline CDR1 is LNHNV and CDR2 YYDKDF (reference sequence).

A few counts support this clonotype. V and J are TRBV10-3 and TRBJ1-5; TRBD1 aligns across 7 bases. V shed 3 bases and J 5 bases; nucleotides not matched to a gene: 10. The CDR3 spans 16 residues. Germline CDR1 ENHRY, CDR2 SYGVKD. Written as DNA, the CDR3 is TGTGCCATCAGTGACCTTGAAGGGGGCATGGATCAGCCCCAGCATTTT. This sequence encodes CAISDLEGGMDQPQHF.

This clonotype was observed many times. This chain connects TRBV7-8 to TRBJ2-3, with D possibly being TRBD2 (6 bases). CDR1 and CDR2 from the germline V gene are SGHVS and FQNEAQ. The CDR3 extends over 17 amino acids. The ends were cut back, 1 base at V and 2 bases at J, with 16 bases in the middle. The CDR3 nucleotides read TGTGCCAGCAGCTTAGAAGCGGGTCAGCAACTCACAGATACGCAGTATTTT. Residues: CASSLEAGQQLTDTQYF.

The DNA for the CDR3 is TGTGCCACCAGTGGAATAGCGGGAGGGCCCTACAATGAGCAGTTCTTC. Translating it yields CATSGIAGGPYNEQFF. The chain links TRBV24-1 to TRBJ2-1, with 11 bases identical to TRBD2. V lost 5 bases to trimming and J lost 2 bases; unmatched junction nucleotides: 4. From germline, CDR1 is KGHDR and CDR2 SFDVKD. CDR3 size: 16 residues.

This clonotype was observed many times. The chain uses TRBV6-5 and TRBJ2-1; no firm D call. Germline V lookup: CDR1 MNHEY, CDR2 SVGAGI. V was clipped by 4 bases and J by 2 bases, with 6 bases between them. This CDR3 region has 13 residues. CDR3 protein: CASSFSPYNEQFF. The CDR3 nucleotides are TGTGCCAGCAGTTTTAGTCCCTACAATGAGCAGTTCTTC.

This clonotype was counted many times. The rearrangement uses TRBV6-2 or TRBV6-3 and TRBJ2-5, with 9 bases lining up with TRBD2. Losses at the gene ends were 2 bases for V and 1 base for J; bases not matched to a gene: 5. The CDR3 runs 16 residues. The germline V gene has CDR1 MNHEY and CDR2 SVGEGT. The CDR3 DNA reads TGTGCCAGCAGTTACGAGAAGACTAGCGGCCAAGAGACCCAGTACTTC. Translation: CASSYEKTSGQETQYF.

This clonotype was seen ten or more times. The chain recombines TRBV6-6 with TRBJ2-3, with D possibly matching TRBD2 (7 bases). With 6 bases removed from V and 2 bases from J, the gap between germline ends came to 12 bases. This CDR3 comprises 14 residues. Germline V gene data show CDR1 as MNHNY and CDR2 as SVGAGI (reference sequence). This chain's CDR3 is CASSLRGATDTQYF. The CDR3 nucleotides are TGTGCCAGCAGCCTACGGGGGGCCACAGATACGCAGTATTTT.

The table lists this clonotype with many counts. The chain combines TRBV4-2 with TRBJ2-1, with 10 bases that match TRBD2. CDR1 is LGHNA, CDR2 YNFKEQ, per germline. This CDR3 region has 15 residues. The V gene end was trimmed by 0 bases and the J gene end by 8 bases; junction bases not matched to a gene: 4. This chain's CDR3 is CASSQESGRAYEQFF. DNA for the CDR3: TGTGCCAGCAGCCAAGAAAGCGGGAGGGCCTATGAGCAGTTCTTC.